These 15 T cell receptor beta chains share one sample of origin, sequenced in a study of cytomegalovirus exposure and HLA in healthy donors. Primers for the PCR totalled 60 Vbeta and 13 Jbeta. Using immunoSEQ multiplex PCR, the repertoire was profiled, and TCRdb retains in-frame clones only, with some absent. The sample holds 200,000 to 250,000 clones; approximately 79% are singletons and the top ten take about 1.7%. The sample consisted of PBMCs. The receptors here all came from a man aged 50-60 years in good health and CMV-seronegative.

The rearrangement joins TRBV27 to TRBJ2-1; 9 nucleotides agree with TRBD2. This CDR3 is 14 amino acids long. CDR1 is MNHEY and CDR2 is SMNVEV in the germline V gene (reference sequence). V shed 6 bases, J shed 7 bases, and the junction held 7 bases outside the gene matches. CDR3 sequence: CASSPGTSWNEQFF. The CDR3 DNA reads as TGTGCCAGCAGCCCAGGGACTAGCTGGAATGAGCAGTTCTTC.

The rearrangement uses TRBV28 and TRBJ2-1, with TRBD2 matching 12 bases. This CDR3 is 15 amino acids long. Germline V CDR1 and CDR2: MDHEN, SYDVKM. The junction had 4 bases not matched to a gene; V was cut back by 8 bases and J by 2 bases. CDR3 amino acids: CASGPSGRAYNEQFF. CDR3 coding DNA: TGTGCCAGCGGTCCTAGCGGGAGGGCCTACAATGAGCAGTTCTTC.

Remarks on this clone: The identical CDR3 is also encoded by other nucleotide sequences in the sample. The CDR3 DNA follows: TGCGCCAGCAGCCAGTCGGGACAGGGGGCAGGTGACACTGAAGCTTTCTTT. Translated: CASSQSGQGAGDTEAFF. The rearrangement uses TRBV4-1 and TRBJ1-1; 12 bases map to TRBD1. Germline V gene lookup returns CDR1 MGHRA and CDR2 YSYEKL. This CDR3 is built from 17 residues. The V and J ends lost 3 bases and 3 bases, in that order; junction bases with no gene match: 8.

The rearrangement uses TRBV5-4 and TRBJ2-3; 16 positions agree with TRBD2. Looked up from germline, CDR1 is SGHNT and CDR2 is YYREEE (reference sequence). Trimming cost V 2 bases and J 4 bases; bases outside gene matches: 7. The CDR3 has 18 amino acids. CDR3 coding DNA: TGTGCCAGCAGCTTTCCGGGACTAGCGGGAGGGGGTGCAGATACGCAGTATTTT. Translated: CASSFPGLAGGGADTQYF.

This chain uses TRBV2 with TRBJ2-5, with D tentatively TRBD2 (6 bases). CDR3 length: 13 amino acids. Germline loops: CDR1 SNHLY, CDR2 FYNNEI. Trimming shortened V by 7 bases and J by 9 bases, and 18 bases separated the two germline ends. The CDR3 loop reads CASKNNLPGAQYF. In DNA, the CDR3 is TGTGCCAGCAAGAATAACCTACCGGGAGCCCAGTACTTC.

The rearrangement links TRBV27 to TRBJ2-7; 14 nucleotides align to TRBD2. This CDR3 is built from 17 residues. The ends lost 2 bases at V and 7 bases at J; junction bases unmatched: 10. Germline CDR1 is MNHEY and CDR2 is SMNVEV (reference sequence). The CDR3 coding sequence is TGTGCCAGCAGTTTAACCGGGACTAGCGGGAGAATAAGAGAGCAGTACTTC. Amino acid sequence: CASSLTGTSGRIREQYF.

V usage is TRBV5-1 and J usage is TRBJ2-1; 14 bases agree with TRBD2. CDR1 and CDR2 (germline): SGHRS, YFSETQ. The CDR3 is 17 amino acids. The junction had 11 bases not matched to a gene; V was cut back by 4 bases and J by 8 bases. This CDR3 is CASSPNPGLAGVDEQFF. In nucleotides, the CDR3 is TGCGCCAGCAGCCCGAATCCGGGACTAGCGGGAGTTGATGAGCAGTTCTTC.

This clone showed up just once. CDR3 sequence reads: CAISEQLGQGLNEQFF. CDR3 DNA sequence: TGTGCCATCAGTGAGCAGCTGGGACAGGGACTCAATGAGCAGTTCTTC. The rearrangement uses TRBV10-3 and TRBJ2-1; 9 bases align to TRBD1. J gave up 6 bases and V 2 bases, and 8 bases lay outside the gene matches. The CDR3 runs to 16 residues. In germline, CDR1 is ENHRY, CDR2 SYGVKD.

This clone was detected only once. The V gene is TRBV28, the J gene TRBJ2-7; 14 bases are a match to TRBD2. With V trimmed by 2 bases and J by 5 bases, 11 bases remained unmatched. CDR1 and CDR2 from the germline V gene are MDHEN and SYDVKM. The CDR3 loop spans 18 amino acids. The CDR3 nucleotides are TGTGCCAGCAGTTTACCGGGACTAGCGGGAGTAAGATGGGACGAGCAGTACTTC. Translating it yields CASSLPGLAGVRWDEQYF. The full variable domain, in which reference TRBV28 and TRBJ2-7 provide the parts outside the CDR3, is DVKVTQSSRYLVKRTGEKVFLECVQDMDHENMFWYRQDPGLGLRLIYFSYDVKMKEKGDIPEGYSVSREKKERFSLILESASTNQTSMYLCASSLPGLAGVRWDEQYFGPGTRLTVT.

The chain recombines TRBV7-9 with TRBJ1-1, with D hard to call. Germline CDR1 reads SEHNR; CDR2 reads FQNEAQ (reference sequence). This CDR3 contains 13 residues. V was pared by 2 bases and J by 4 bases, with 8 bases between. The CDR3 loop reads CASSLPLGTEAFF. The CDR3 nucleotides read TGTGCCAGCAGCTTACCTCTAGGCACTGAAGCTTTCTTT.

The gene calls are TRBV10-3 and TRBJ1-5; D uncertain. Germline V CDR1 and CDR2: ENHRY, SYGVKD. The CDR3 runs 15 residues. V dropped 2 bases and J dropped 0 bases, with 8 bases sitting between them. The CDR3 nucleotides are TGTGCCATCAGTGAGGCATCCTATAGCAATCAGCCCCAGCATTTT. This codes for CAISEASYSNQPQHF.

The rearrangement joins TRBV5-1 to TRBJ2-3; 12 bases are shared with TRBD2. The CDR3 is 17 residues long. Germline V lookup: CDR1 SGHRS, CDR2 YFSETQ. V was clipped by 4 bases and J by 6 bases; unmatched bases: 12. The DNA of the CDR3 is TGCGCCAGCAGCAGCCGAAAACTAGCGGGAGGTAGTGATACGCAGTATTTT. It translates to CASSSRKLAGGSDTQYF.

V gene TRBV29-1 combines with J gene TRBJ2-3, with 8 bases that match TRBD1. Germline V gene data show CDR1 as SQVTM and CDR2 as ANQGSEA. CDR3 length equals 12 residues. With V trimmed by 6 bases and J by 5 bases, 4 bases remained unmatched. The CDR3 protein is CSVHRGIDTQYF. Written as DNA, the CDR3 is TGCAGCGTCCACAGGGGGATAGATACGCAGTATTTT.

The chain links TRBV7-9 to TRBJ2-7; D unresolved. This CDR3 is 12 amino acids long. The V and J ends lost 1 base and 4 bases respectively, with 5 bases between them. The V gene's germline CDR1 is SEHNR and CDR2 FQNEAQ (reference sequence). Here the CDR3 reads CASSLEEYEQYF. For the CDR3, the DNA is TGTGCCAGCAGCTTAGAAGAGTACGAGCAGTACTTC.

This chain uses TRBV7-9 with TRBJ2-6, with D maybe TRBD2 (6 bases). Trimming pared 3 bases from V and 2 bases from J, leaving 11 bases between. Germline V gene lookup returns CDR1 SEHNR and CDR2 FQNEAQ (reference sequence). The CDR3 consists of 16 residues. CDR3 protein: CASSFLRGAGANVLTF. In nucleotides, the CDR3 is TGTGCCAGCAGCTTCTTACGCGGGGCTGGGGCCAACGTCCTGACTTTC.